A single sample is the source of the 20 T cell receptor beta chains below, sequenced in a study of cytotoxic CD8 clonotypes in ibrutinib-treated CLL. Generated by immunoSEQ multiplex PCR, the TCRdb table keeps only in-frame clones and is missing some. The data hold 250,000 to 350,000 clones, with around 76% observed a single time. Sequenced here: PBMCs, sampled at disease progression, from a patient treated with ibrutinib. These receptors were collected from a human donor with chronic lymphocytic leukemia.

The rearrangement links TRBV4-2 to TRBJ2-4; perhaps TRBD2 as D (5 bases). Trimming stripped 3 bases from V and 7 bases from J, with 10 bases between. This CDR3 has 13 amino acids. The germline gives CDR1 LGHNA, CDR2 YNFKEQ. CDR3 bases: TGTGCCAGCAGCCAGGACTCTGAGAACATTCAGTACTTC. Amino acids: CASSQDSENIQYF.

The rearrangement joins TRBV6-5 to TRBJ1-1; no reliable D call. Germline V gives CDR1 MNHEY, CDR2 SVGAGI. V lost 2 bases and J 0 bases, leaving 7 bases between the germline ends. This CDR3 spans 14 amino acids. The CDR3 nucleotides are TGTGCCAGCAGTTACGTGGCTTTGAACACTGAAGCTTTCTTT. Protein product: CASSYVALNTEAFF.

The chain links TRBV29-1 to TRBJ2-1; TRBD1 matches at 10 bases. The CDR3 is 15 amino acids. Germline loops: CDR1 SQVTM, CDR2 ANQGSEA. The junction had 7 bases not matched to a gene; V was cut back by 7 bases and J by 1 base. CDR3 loop: CSAPGGQGSYNEQFF. CDR3 nucleotide sequence: TGCAGCGCACCTGGGGGACAGGGGTCCTACAATGAGCAGTTCTTC.

In this sample, this clone turned up a few times. CDR3 sequence reads: CASSLRPGDQPQHF. Here the CDR3 DNA reads TGTGCCAGCAGCTTAAGGCCGGGCGATCAGCCCCAGCATTTT. The chain links TRBV11-2 to TRBJ1-5; the D is unclear. V lost 2 bases and J lost 5, with 10 bases in between. Germline V lookup: CDR1 SGHAT, CDR2 FQNNGV. CDR3 length: 14 amino acids.

This clone has more than one count but fewer than ten. CDR3 residues: CASSLGGVPYGYTF. The CDR3 DNA follows: TGTGCCAGCAGCTTGGGAGGGGTACCCTATGGCTACACCTTC. The chain recombines TRBV7-9 with TRBJ1-2, with D possibly being TRBD1 (5 bases). Trimming shortened V by 3 bases and J by 4 bases, and 12 bases separated the two germline ends. The CDR3 length is 14 residues. Germline CDR1 is SEHNR and CDR2 is FQNEAQ (reference sequence).

This sequence joins TRBV27 and TRBJ2-3; TRBD2 might be the D (5 bases). The CDR3 spans 13 residues. V was shortened by 11 bases and J by 2 bases, with 14 bases between the two germline ends. From germline, CDR1 is MNHEY and CDR2 SMNVEV (reference sequence). The CDR3 is CAVQRRNTDTQYF. The CDR3 region has the DNA TGTGCCGTCCAGCGGAGAAACACAGATACGCAGTATTTT.

This sequence joins TRBV11-2 and TRBJ1-2, with D tentatively TRBD1 (6 bases). The CDR3 length is 14 residues. Germline V CDR1 and CDR2: SGHAT, FQNNGV. V was trimmed by 3 bases and J by 4 bases, leaving 12 bases between them. This CDR3 is CASSLGGGSYGYTF. The DNA for the CDR3 is TGTGCCAGCAGCTTGGGGGGCGGGAGCTATGGCTACACCTTC.

The gene calls are TRBV5-4 and TRBJ1-2, with 10 bases matching TRBD1. The germline V gene encodes CDR1 SGHNT and CDR2 YYREEE (reference sequence). The CDR3 consists of 13 residues. The junction had 4 bases not matched to a gene; V was cut back by 4 bases and J by 7 bases. The CDR3 reads CASSRQGASGYTF. CDR3 coding DNA: TGTGCCAGCAGCCGACAGGGGGCTAGTGGCTACACCTTC.

The V and J genes are TRBV6-5 and TRBJ2-2; no definite D call. The length of the CDR3 is 12 residues. The V end was cut by 8 bases, the J end by 5 bases, with 9 bases between. Germline assignment: CDR1 MNHEY and CDR2 SVGAGI. The CDR3 DNA reads as TGTGCCAGCCAGCCCGGGACCGGGGAGCTGTTTTTT. It codes for CASQPGTGELFF.

This sequence joins TRBV29-1 and TRBJ1-2; 7 bases line up with TRBD1. Germline V gene lookup returns CDR1 SQVTM and CDR2 ANQGSEA. The CDR3 loop spans 13 amino acids. V was pared by 5 bases and J by 2 bases, with 5 bases of the junction left unmatched. The DNA for the CDR3 is TGCAGCGTTCTCCGGACAGGAAACTATGGCTACACCTTC. As protein: CSVLRTGNYGYTF.

As DNA, the CDR3 is TGTGCCATCAGCCGACAGAACACCGGGGAGCTGTTTTTT. Amino acid sequence: CAISRQNTGELFF. This chain joins TRBV10-3 and TRBJ2-2, with D uncertain. Between the trimmed V and J ends, which lost 6 bases and 1 base, there was a span of 6 bases. The CDR3 contains 13 residues. CDR1 and CDR2 from the germline V gene are ENHRY and SYGVKD.

The chain carries TRBV7-2 and TRBJ2-3; D may be TRBD1 (5 bases). Between the trimmed V and J ends, which lost 7 bases and 5 bases, there was a span of 7 bases. CDR1 is SGHTA, CDR2 FQGNSA, per germline. The length of the CDR3 is 11 residues. The CDR3 DNA reads TGTGCCAGCAACCAGGGAGATACGCAGTATTTT. This gives the protein CASNQGDTQYF.

J is TRBJ1-1 and V is TRBV5-1; D perhaps matches TRBD1 (6 bases). V lost 1 base and J lost 1, with 17 bases in between. The CDR3 is 17 amino acids. CDR1 is SGHRS, CDR2 YFSETQ, per germline. The chain's CDR3 is CASSLMRTVEGNTEAFF. In DNA form, the CDR3 reads TGCGCCAGCAGCTTGATGCGGACAGTCGAAGGGAACACTGAAGCTTTCTTT.

This clone was counted a few times. Here the CDR3 DNA reads TGTGCCAGCAGTTCCCTTATTAGCAGGTACGAGCAGTACTTC. It is translated as CASSSLISRYEQYF. The chain uses TRBV6-4 and TRBJ2-7; the D is unclear. Looked up from germline, CDR1 is MRHNA and CDR2 is SNTAGT. V was trimmed by 5 bases and J by 4 bases, leaving 15 bases between them. This CDR3 is 14 amino acids long.

This clone has only a few counts. V is TRBV15 and J is TRBJ2-1; 12 nucleotides agree with TRBD1. The CDR3 has 16 residues. Germline CDR1 LNHNV, CDR2 YYDKDF (reference sequence). J was trimmed by 8 bases and V by 1 base; bases with no gene match: 6. CDR3 in DNA: TGTGCCACCAGCAGAGGAGGGACAGGGGGCGCGGATGAGCAGTTCTTC. Protein product: CATSRGGTGGADEQFF.

J is TRBJ2-5 and V is TRBV2; TRBD2 matches 7 bases. With 3 bases clipped from V and 3 bases from J, the junction kept 7 bases outside the gene matches. The germline V gene encodes CDR1 SNHLY and CDR2 FYNNEI. This CDR3 spans 15 amino acids. The CDR3 bases are TGTGCCAGCAGTGATACACTAGCGACTAAAGAGACCCAGTACTTC. Translation: CASSDTLATKETQYF.

V and J are TRBV6-6 and TRBJ2-1; 9 bases are a match to TRBD2. Germline V CDR1 and CDR2: MNHNY, SVGAGI (reference sequence). Trimming took 6 bases from V and 2 from J; bases not matched to a gene: 5. This CDR3 is 15 amino acids long. CDR3 protein: CASSLAGPAYNEQFF. The CDR3 DNA is TGTGCCAGCAGCCTAGCGGGACCCGCCTACAATGAGCAGTTCTTC.

The rearrangement uses TRBV9 and TRBJ2-2; weak D call: TRBD2 (5 bases). CDR3 length: 17 residues. The V gene lost 2 bases and the J gene lost 8 bases, with 22 bases spanning the gap. Per germline, CDR1 SGDLS and CDR2 YYNGEE. CDR3 DNA sequence: TGTGCCAGCAGCGTCACCCCTCACCATCCGGGGATGGGGGAGCTGTTTTTT. Translated: CASSVTPHHPGMGELFF.

This sequence joins TRBV6-5 and TRBJ2-7; 8 positions agree with TRBD2. The V gene end was trimmed by 6 bases and the J gene end by 2 bases; junction bases not matched to a gene: 3. The CDR3 runs to 13 residues. Germline V gives CDR1 MNHEY, CDR2 SVGAGI. The CDR3 loop reads CASRTSVTYEQYF. The CDR3, as DNA: TGTGCCAGCAGGACTAGCGTCACCTACGAGCAGTACTTC.

This clone was observed a handful of times. The chain carries TRBV20-1 and TRBJ2-7; D remains ambiguous. V was trimmed by 5 bases and J by 4 bases, leaving 9 bases between them. The V gene's germline CDR1 is DFQATT and CDR2 SNEGSKA (reference sequence). The CDR3 loop spans 11 amino acids. The CDR3 DNA sequence: TGCAGTGCTGCGATTGGATACGAGCAGTACTTC. This codes for CSAAIGYEQYF.